Each of the 14 T cell receptor beta chains below was sequenced from the same sample in a study of blood T cell repertoires in COVID-19. Profiled with immunoSEQ multiplex PCR; TCRdb holds only in-frame clones, not every one. The table includes 250,000 to 300,000 clones, approximately 90% detected once. The sequencing input was peripheral blood. These receptors originate from a man aged 18 to 35 with active or convalescent COVID-19.

The genes are TRBV5-1 and TRBJ1-3; no firm D call. The CDR3 is made up of 13 amino acids. Trimming cost V 7 bases and J 1 base, with 9 bases left between them. Per the germline V gene, CDR1 is SGHRS and CDR2 is YFSETQ. For the CDR3, the DNA is TGCGCCAGCGGGGAGTGGTCTGGAAACACCATATATTTT. Its protein is CASGEWSGNTIYF.

V usage is TRBV12-3 or TRBV12-4 and J usage is TRBJ2-1, with 7 positions matching TRBD1. Trimming cost V 5 bases and J 7 bases; bases outside gene matches: 5. CDR3 length equals 13 residues. CDR3 loop: CASSLPDRNEQFF. Written as DNA, the CDR3 is TGTGCCAGCAGTCTACCGGACAGGAATGAGCAGTTCTTC.

Only one count was recorded for this clone. The gene calls are TRBV5-6 and TRBJ2-2; tentatively, D is TRBD2 (6 bases). V lost 2 bases and J lost 5, with 10 bases in between. The CDR3 has 14 amino acids. Germline CDR1 and CDR2: SGHDT and YYEEEE. The CDR3 region has the DNA TGTGCCAGCAGCTTACAGGCGGGAACCGGGGAGCTGTTTTTT. This gives the protein CASSLQAGTGELFF.

This clone has more than one count but fewer than ten. This chain joins TRBV29-1 and TRBJ1-1, with 7 bases that match TRBD1. Looked up from germline, CDR1 is SQVTM and CDR2 is ANQGSEA. The CDR3 totals 16 residues. V lost 4 bases, J lost 4 bases, and 15 bases stayed unmatched. CDR3 DNA: TGCAGCGTTGGTTGGTTCGGGGGCTCAGGGGGCACTGAAGCTTTCTTT. As protein: CSVGWFGGSGGTEAFF. The complete variable domain, with remaining parts taken from reference TRBV29-1 and TRBJ1-1, reads SAVISQKPSRDICQRGTSLTIQCQVDSQVTMMFWYRQQPGQSLTLIATANQGSEATYESGFVIDKFPISRPNLTFSTLTVSNMSPEDSSIYLCSVGWFGGSGGTEAFFGQGTRLTVV.

The chain recombines TRBV30 with TRBJ1-2, with TRBD1 matching over 9 bases. From germline, CDR1 is GTSNPN and CDR2 SVGIG (reference sequence). Trimming cost V 1 base and J 4 bases; bases outside gene matches: 4. The CDR3 consists of 14 residues. CDR3 sequence: CAWSEQTGGYGYTF. In DNA, the CDR3 is TGTGCCTGGAGTGAACAGACAGGGGGCTATGGCTACACCTTC.

The V gene is TRBV5-1, the J gene TRBJ2-1, with D possibly matching TRBD1 (6 bases). Trimming left V 2 bases short and J 5 bases short, with 14 bases between. The CDR3 is made up of 15 amino acids. Germline assignment: CDR1 SGHRS and CDR2 YFSETQ. This CDR3 reads CASSFRQGYDNEQFF. The DNA for the CDR3 is TGCGCCAGCAGCTTCAGGCAGGGGTACGACAATGAGCAGTTCTTC.

The V and J genes are TRBV19 and TRBJ1-5; a possible D gene is TRBD1 (6 bases). Germline CDR1 is LNHDA and CDR2 is SQIVND (reference sequence). Trimming stripped 4 bases from V and 11 bases from J, with 18 bases between. CDR3 length equals 14 residues. This CDR3 reads CASSTATGPLSQHF. Here the CDR3 DNA reads TGTGCCAGTAGTACCGCGACAGGCCCACTATCCCAGCATTTT. The whole variable domain, remainder taken from reference TRBV19 and TRBJ1-5, is DGGITQSPKYLFRKEGQNVTLSCEQNLNHDAMYWYRQDPGQGLRLIYYSQIVNDFQKGDIAEGYSVSREKKESFPLTVTSAQKNPTAFYLCASSTATGPLSQHFGDGTRLSIL.

The chain recombines TRBV28 with TRBJ2-7; a possible D gene is TRBD1 (6 bases). There are 13 residues in the CDR3. The ends were cut back, 5 bases at V and 3 bases at J, with 11 bases in the middle. Germline lookup yields CDR1 MDHEN and CDR2 SYDVKM. CDR3 nucleotides: TGTGCCAGCAGTGTCAGGGGCAGCTACGAGCAGTACTTC. The encoded protein is CASSVRGSYEQYF.

The chain is built from TRBV12-1 and TRBJ1-1; TRBD1 is taken as the D call from the table, unchecked against the DNA. TRBV12-1 is tagged as a pseudogene. This CDR3 contains 17 residues. CDR3 bases: TGTGCCAGCAGCAAGGGACAGGGGATAGAGATGAACACTGAAGCTTTCTTT. This translates into CASSKGQGIEMNTEAFF.

This clone has only a few counts. The chain recombines TRBV2 with TRBJ2-3; 8 nucleotides align to TRBD2. The CDR3 is 10 residues long. CDR1 is SNHLY, CDR2 FYNNEI, per germline. The J segment lost 14 bases and the V segment lost 8 bases, leaving 6 bases of the junction unmatched. CDR3 sequence: CASYGGAAYF. DNA of the CDR3: TGTGCCAGCTACGGGGGGGCCGCGTATTTT.

The chain joins TRBV7-3 to TRBJ2-2, with a possible D match to TRBD2 (7 bases). Germline V gene sequence: CDR1 SGHTA, CDR2 FQGTGA. The CDR3 spans 16 residues. V was cut by 5 bases and J by 3 bases, with 16 bases left in between. The CDR3 bases are TGTGCCAGCAGCCCTTCCGCCGGGGGGCACACCGGGGAGCTGTTTTTT. Amino acid sequence: CASSPSAGGHTGELFF.

CDR3 loop: CASSQGRLLAGVNTDTQYF. Written as DNA, the CDR3 is TGTGCCAGCAGCCAAGGTAGACTACTAGCGGGAGTTAACACAGATACGCAGTATTTT. The V call is TRBV4-2, the J call TRBJ2-3, with 11 bases fitting TRBD2. Germline CDR1 LGHNA, CDR2 YNFKEQ. CDR3 size: 19 residues. V was clipped by 1 base and J by 2 bases; unmatched bases: 11.

The gene calls are TRBV28 and TRBJ1-2; tentatively, D is TRBD1 (5 bases). V lost 1 base and J 8 bases, leaving 17 bases between the germline ends. The CDR3 runs to 15 residues. The germline V gene encodes CDR1 MDHEN and CDR2 SYDVKM. CDR3 sequence reads: CASSLSSGGGRGYTF. CDR3 DNA sequence: TGTGCCAGCAGTTTATCATCCGGGGGTGGTCGGGGCTACACCTTC.

The V call is TRBV10-3, the J call TRBJ1-6, with no clear D. Trimming shortened V by 8 bases and J by 11 bases, and 13 bases separated the two germline ends. The CDR3 is made up of 12 amino acids. From germline, CDR1 is ENHRY and CDR2 SYGVKD. The CDR3 region has the DNA TGTGCCATCGGTTACGGTTCACCACCCCTCCACTTT. Translation gives CAIGYGSPPLHF.